The T cell receptor (beta chain) described here comes from a study of cytomegalovirus exposure and HLA in healthy donors. General study results and limits: A few CMV-associated chains were confirmed in vitro to be specific for CMV antigens.

The PCR contained 60 Vbeta and 13 Jbeta primers. Repertoires were generated with immunoSEQ multiplex PCR, while TCRdb's copy carries only in-frame clones and drops some. The sample yields about 150,000 clones, about 85% seen once. The CDR3 contains 16 residues. CDR1 and CDR2 (germline): LNHDA, SQIVND (reference sequence). As to this clone: What it recognizes is unknown. One junction end does not reproduce the germline sequence, and a read error may be involved.

Each donor was nominally healthy when sampled (though unrecorded immune exposures were likely). What was sequenced was PBMCs. The chain employs TRBV19 and TRBJ1-1, with 10 bases matching TRBD1. The clonotype originates from a male donor in good health and CMV-seropositive. Here the CDR3 reads CASRIVGQGLNTEAFF. The CDR3 nucleotides read TGTGCCAGTAGAATAGTGGGACAGGGGTTGAACACTGAAGCTTTCTTT.